This T cell receptor (beta chain) was identified in a study of blood T cells in healthy people across ages. It was with a sample-barcoded 5' primer and a J-beta primer mix that a second PCR of roughly 7 to 12 cycles was run. TCRdb analysed the 5' RACE reads with MiXCR anew, one entry per CDR3 protein. The data hold hundreds of thousands of distinct CDR3 sequences, with 46% observed a single time. Each of the donors had about 9.9 milliliters of peripheral blood drawn into EDTA-treated Vacutainer tubes. The CDR3 consists of 15 residues. The germline V gene has CDR1 SGHTA and CDR2 FQGTGA. Whole-study findings and limits: In older individuals, TCR beta diversity per million T cells was lower, falling roughly linearly with age. Donor CMV status was unknown, possibly confounding expanded clonotype changes.

This clonotype was seen only once. Its antigen is as yet unknown. An end of the junction does not agree with germline; a read error may underlie this. This TCR derives from a man older than 75 in good health. The chain links TRBV7-3 to TRBJ2-3, with D possibly being TRBD1 or TRBD2 (5 bases each). The sample taken for sequencing was blood. CDR3 nucleotides: TGTGCCGGCAGCTTAGAGGGCAGGGTGGTAGATACGCAGTATTTT. This translates into CAGSLEGRVVDTQYF.